This T cell receptor (beta chain) came from a study of blood T cell repertoires in COVID-19 (dated by TCRdb to about 2020). Context from the whole study: Collaborator samples came from the United States, Italy and Spain and covered acute and convalescent phases of COVID-19. The material from the prospective study consisted of cDNA or gDNA derived from T cells, B-cell-depleted T cells, or PBMCs. Deeply sampled blood TCRbeta repertoires from subjects exposed to, actively infected with, or recovered from COVID-19 were included in the dataset. The repertoires were released in a freely available public database meant as a resource for research on the immune response to SARS-CoV-2. The samples were drawn from the first 160 participants of the ongoing ImmuneRACE study and from 950 to 1,500 subjects provided by 6 global collaborators. The sample metadata nearly always contained a de-identified subject ID, COVID-19 status, age in years and sex. Where available, HLA class I and class II types were obtained from metadata supplied by the sample provider rather than from assay-based typing. Beyond this particular receptor, the publication reports: Clinical and demographic metadata were provided uncurated, with the amount varying by source and participant.

From cysteine to phenylalanine, the CDR3 is 14 amino acids long. The sequence is cut down to CDR3 DNA, 42 bases in frame from base 1. According to the germline V gene (reference sequence), CDR1 reads GTSNPN and CDR2 reads SVGIG. V lost 0 bases and J lost 3 bases; the stretch between them is 11 bases long. TCRbeta CDR3 regions were amplified from genomic DNA by means of the immunoSEQ Assay, a bias-controlled multiplex PCR. The paper's processing steps were these. Within the assay, amplification of reference gene primers was used to estimate how many nucleated cells each sample contained. To quantify the absolute abundance of each unique TCRbeta CDR3 rearrangement, sequence reads were collapsed and filtered. For each sample, productive Simpson clonality was calculated as the square root of Simpson's diversity index across productive rearrangements. As stored in TCRdb, this immuneACCESS dataset retains in-frame rearrangements with V and J assigned. A fraction of the clones does not appear; measured against another copy, unresolved V genes explain less than half of the discrepancy, and the remainder lacks a known reason. V, J and clone size are those of that table, while D and trimming were read from the DNA. This sample has about 220,000 clones in its table, and under 90% of those were observed once. The ten largest make up approximately 5.1% of the sample.

Samples from volunteer blood donors who had recovered from COVID-19 were contributed by a second Seattle source. Each collaborating institution followed its own protocols to collect whole blood in K2EDTA tubes. For TCRbeta analysis, collaborators shipped samples as frozen whole blood, isolated PBMCs, or DNA extracted from either of those sample types. Turning to this clone: This receptor's antigen is unknown. Nothing much larger sits one base from this clone, and base qualities are not available.

This sequence was found in a woman aged 60-75 years who had recovered from COVID-19. This sequence uses TRBV30 and TRBJ1-2; TRBD1 could be the D gene, as 5 bases match. Material for sequencing was peripheral blood. The CDR3 protein: CAWSVAWGDYGYTF. Here is the DNA: TGTGCCTGGAGTGTAGCTTGGGGGGACTATGGCTACACCTTC.